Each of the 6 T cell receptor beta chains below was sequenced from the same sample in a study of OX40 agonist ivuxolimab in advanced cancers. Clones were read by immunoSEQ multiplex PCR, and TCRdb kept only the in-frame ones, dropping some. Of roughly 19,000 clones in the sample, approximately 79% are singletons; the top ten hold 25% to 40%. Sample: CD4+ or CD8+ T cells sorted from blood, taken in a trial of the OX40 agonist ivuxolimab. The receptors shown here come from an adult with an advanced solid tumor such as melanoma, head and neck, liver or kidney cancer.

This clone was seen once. This CDR3 is CASSVGQGNTDTQYF. CDR3 DNA: TGTGCCAGCAGCGTTGGACAGGGGAACACAGATACGCAGTATTTT. This chain connects TRBV9 to TRBJ2-3; TRBD1 agrees at 9 bases. This CDR3 comprises 15 residues. Germline CDR1 reads SGDLS; CDR2 reads YYNGEE. The J segment lost 2 bases and the V segment lost 2 bases, leaving 3 bases of the junction unmatched.

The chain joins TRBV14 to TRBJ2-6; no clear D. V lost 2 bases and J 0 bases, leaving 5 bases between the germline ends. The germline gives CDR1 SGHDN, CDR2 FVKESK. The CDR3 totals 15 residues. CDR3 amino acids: CASSQILSGANVLTF. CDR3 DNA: TGTGCCAGCAGCCAAATCCTCTCTGGGGCCAACGTCCTGACTTTC.

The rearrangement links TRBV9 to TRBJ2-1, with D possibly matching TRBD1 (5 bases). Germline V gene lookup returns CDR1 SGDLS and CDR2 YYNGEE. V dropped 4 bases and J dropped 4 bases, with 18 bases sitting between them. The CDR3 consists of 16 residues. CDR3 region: CASSPIDSPLYNEQFF. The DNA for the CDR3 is TGTGCCAGCAGCCCTATCGACAGTCCCCTTTACAATGAGCAGTTCTTC.

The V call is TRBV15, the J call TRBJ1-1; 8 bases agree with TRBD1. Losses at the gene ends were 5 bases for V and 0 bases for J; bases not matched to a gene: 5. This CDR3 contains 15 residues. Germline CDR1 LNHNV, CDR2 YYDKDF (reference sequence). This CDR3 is CATSVDRGLNTEAFF. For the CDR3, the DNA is TGTGCCACCAGCGTTGACAGGGGCCTGAACACTGAAGCTTTCTTT.

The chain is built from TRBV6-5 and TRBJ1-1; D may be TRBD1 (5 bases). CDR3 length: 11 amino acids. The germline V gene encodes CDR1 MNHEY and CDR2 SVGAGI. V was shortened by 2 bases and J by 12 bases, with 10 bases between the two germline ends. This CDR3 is CASSYGGASFF. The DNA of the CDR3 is TGTGCCAGCAGTTACGGCGGGGCGTCTTTCTTT.

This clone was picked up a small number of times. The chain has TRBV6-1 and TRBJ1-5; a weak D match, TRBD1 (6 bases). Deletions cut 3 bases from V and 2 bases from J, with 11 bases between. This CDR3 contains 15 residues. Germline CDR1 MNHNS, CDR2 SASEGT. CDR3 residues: CASSDHWTGNQPQHF. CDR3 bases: TGTGCCAGCAGTGACCATTGGACAGGCAATCAGCCCCAGCATTTT.